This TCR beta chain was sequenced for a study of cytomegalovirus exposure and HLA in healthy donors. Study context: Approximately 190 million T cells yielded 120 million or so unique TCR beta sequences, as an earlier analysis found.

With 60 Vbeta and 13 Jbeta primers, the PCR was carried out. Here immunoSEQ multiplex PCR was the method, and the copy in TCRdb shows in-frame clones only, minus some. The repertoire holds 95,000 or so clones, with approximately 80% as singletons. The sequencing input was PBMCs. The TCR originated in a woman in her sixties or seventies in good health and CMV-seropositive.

The CDR3 nucleotides read TGTGCCAGCAGAAAAGCGGGGGCGGCTTACGAGCAGTACTTC. It encodes CASRKAGAAYEQYF. The gene calls are TRBV28 and TRBJ2-7, with 8 nucleotides matching TRBD2. The V gene end was trimmed by 6 bases and the J gene end by 4 bases; junction bases not matched to a gene: 8. This CDR3 is 14 amino acids long. In germline, CDR1 is MDHEN, CDR2 SYDVKM.